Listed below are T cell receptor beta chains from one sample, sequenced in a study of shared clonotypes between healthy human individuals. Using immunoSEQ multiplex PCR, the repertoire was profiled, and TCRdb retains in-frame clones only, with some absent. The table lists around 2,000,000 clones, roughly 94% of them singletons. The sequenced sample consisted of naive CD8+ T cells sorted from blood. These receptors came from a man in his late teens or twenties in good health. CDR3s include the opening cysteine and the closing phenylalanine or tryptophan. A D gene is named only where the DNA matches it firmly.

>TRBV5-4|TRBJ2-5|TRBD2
TGTGCCAGCAGCTTTACGGGACTAGCGGGAGAGCGAGAGACCCAGTACTTC
CASSFTGLAGERETQYF
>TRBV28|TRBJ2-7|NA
TGTGCCAGCAGCCTCACGACAGTGAACTACGAGCAGTACTTC
CASSLTTVNYEQYF
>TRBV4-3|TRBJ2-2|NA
TGCGCCAGCAGCCAAGTTCGGGCAGGGGCGAACACCGGGGAGCTGTTTTTT
CASSQVRAGANTGELFF
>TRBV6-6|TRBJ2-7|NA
TGTGCCAGCAGACCCGCGGGTGCTGCCTACGAGCAGTACTTC
CASRPAGAAYEQYF
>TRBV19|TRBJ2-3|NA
TGTGCCAGTAGTATAAGCGGGACAAGCACAGATACGCAGTATTTT
CASSISGTSTDTQYF
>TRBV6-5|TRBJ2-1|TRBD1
TGTGCCAGCAGTTACTCGACAGGGAATGAGCAGTTCTTC
CASSYSTGNEQFF
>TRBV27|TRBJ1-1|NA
TGTGCCAGCAGTCCCCAAGGGGGGAGGACTGAAGCTTTCTTT
CASSPQGGRTEAFF
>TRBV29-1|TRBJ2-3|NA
TGCAGCGTTTGGGGTCTCGACACAGATACGCAGTATTTT
CSVWGLDTDTQYF
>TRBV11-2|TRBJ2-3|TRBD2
TGTGCCAGCAGGGTAGCGGGAGGGGCTGCAGATACGCAGTATTTT
CASRVAGGAADTQYF
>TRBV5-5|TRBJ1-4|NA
TGTGCCAGCAGCTTGGTTTACAGTTTTGGCGAAAAACTGTTTTTT
CASSLVYSFGEKLFF
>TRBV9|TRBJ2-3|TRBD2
TGTGCCAGCAGCGTAGATGGGGGGGGTGAGCCAACAGATACGCAGTATTTT
CASSVDGGGEPTDTQYF